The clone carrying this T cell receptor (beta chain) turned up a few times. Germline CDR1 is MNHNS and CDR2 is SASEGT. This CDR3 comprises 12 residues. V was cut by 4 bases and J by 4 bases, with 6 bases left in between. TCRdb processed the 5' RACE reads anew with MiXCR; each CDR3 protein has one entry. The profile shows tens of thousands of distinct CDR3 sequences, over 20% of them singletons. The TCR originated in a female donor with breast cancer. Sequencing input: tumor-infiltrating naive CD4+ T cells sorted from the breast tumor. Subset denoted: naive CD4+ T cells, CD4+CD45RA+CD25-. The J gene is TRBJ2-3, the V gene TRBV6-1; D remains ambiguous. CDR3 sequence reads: CASSGLADTQYF. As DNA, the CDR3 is TGTGCCAGCAGTGGTCTCGCAGATACGCAGTATTTT.